The source of this T cell receptor (beta chain) is a study of shared clonotypes between healthy human individuals. Findings and caveats of the study: For naive CD4 cells, roughly 5% of clonotypes were shared across a handful of donors.

CD4+ cells underwent separation, giving CD45RA+ naive and CD45RA-negative memory subsets. Profiled with immunoSEQ multiplex PCR; TCRdb holds only in-frame clones, not every one. The data show about 1.1 million clones, 70% to 80% seen once. There are a few counts of this clone. What it recognizes is unknown. Germline trimming cut 5 bases from V and 3 bases from J; bases unmatched to any gene: 8. The CDR3 extends over 15 amino acids. The germline CDR1 and CDR2 sequences are SGHNT and YYREEE (reference sequence). The chain has TRBV5-4 and TRBJ2-7; 10 bases match TRBD1. This clonotype was sampled from a man between 18 and 35 years old in good health. Some clones in this sample may be carry-over from other donors' samples. The sequenced sample consisted of memory CD4+ T cells from PBMCs. Subset described: CD45RA-negative fraction. The CDR3 loop is CASSKAGQGIYEQYF. The CDR3 coding sequence is TGTGCCAGCAGTAAAGCGGGACAGGGGATCTACGAGCAGTACTTC.